Described below is a single T cell receptor (beta chain) sequence and its context. This sample is drawn from a study of T cells in Graves' hyperthyroidism and ophthalmopathy. RNA transcripts were the template for amplifying TCR beta CDR3 regions. An initial round of RT-PCR targeting the TCR CDR3 relied on the HTBI primer set. TCRdb analysed the multiplex PCR reads with MiXCR anew, one entry per CDR3 protein. This sample yields hundreds of thousands of distinct CDR3 sequences, of which approximately 15% are seen a single time; approximately 32% belongs to the top ten. This CDR3 spans 12 amino acids. Per germline, CDR1 DFQATT and CDR2 SNEGSKA (reference sequence). Trimming pared 8 bases from V and 6 bases from J, leaving 16 bases between.

The clonotype comes from a woman aged 25-40 years with Graves' hyperthyroidism. The V and J genes are TRBV20-1 and TRBJ1-1, with no clear D. The sequenced sample consisted of blood. CDR3 bases: TGCAGTTCGGCCGATTTAACTGCTGAAGCTTTCTTT. Its protein is CSSADLTAEAFF.